This T cell receptor (beta chain) was captured by sequencing in a study of beta chain features in type 1 diabetes. Study-wide results and limits: In every one of the four CD4+ subsets, TCRB CDR3s were moderately but significantly shorter in Type 1 diabetes patients.

Expressed TCRB transcripts were sequenced because the isolated RNA had all been reverse transcribed beforehand. Profiled with immunoSEQ multiplex PCR; TCRdb holds only in-frame clones, not every one. The sample comprises a few hundred thousand clones, 8.5% to 10% of which are singletons, and over 0.45% rests with the top ten. Germline V gene data show CDR1 as MNHEY and CDR2 as SVGAGI. V shed 6 bases and J 1 base; nucleotides not matched to a gene: 4. This CDR3 spans 14 amino acids. To note about this clone: Its antigen is undetermined.

The material sequenced was central memory CD4+ T cells from blood. This receptor was obtained from a man younger than 40 with type 1 diabetes. The J gene is TRBJ2-3, the V gene TRBV6-5, with TRBD1 matching 7 bases. This CDR3 is CASSPGQGTDTQYF. The CDR3, as DNA: TGTGCCAGCAGCCCTGGACAGGGCACAGATACGCAGTATTTT.